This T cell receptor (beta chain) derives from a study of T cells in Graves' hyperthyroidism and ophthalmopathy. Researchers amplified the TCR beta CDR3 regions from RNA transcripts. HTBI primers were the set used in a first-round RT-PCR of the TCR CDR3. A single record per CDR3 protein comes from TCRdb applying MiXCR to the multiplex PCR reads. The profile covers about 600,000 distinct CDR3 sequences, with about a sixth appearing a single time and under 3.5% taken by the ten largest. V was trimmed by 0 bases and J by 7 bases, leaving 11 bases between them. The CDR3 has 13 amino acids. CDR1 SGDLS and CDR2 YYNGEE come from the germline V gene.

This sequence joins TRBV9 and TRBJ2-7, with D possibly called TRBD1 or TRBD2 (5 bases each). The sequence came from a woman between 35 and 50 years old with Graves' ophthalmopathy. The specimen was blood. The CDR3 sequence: CASSVEGSSEQYF. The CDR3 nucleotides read TGTGCCAGCAGCGTAGAGGGGAGCAGTGAGCAGTACTTC.